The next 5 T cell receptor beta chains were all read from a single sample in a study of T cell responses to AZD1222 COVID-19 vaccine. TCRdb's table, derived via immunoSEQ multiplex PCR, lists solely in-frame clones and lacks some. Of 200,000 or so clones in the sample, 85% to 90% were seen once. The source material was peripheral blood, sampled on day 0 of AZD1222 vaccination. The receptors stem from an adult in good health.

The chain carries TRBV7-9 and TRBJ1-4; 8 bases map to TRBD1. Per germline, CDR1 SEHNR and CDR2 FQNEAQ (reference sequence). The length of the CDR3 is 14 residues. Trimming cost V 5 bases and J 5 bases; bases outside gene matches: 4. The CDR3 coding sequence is TGTGCCAGCAGCCTCGACAGGGGAAATGAAAAACTGTTTTTT. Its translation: CASSLDRGNEKLFF.

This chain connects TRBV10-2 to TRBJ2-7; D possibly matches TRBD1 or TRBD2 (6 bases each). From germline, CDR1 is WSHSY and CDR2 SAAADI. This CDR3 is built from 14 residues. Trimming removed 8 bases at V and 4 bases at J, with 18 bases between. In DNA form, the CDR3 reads TGCGCCAGCGGGTCACAGGGAGGAGGGTACGAGCAGTACTTC. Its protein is CASGSQGGGYEQYF.

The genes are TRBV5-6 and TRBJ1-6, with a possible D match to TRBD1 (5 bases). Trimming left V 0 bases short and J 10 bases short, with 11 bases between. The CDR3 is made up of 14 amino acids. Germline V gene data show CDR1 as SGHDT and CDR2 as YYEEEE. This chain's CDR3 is CASSLGQGPSPLHF. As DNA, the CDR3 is TGTGCCAGCAGCTTGGGGCAGGGACCATCACCCCTCCACTTT. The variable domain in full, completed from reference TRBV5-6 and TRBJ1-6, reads DAGVTQSPTHLIKTRGQQVTLRCSPKSGHDTVSWYQQALGQGPQFIFQYYEEEERQRGNFPDRFSGHQFPNYSSELNVNALLLGDSALYLCASSLGQGPSPLHFGNGTRLTVT.

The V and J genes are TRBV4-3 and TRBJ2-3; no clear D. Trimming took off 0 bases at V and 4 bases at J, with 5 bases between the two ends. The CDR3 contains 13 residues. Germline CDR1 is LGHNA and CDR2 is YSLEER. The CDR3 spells CASSQDVPDTQYF. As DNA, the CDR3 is TGCGCCAGCAGCCAAGATGTACCAGATACGCAGTATTTT.

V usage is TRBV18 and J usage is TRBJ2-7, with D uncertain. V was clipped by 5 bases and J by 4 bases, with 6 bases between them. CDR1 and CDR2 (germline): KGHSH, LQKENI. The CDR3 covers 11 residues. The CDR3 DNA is TGTGCCAGCTCATCCTCATACGAGCAGTACTTC. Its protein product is CASSSSYEQYF. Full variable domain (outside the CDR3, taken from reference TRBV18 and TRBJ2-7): NAGVMQNPRHLVRRRGQEARLRCSPMKGHSHVYWYRQLPEEGLKFMVYLQKENIIDESGMPKERFSAEFPKEGPSILRIQQVVRGDSAAYFCASSSSYEQYFGPGTRLTVT.